These T cell receptor beta chains were read from a single sample in a study of blood T cell repertoires in COVID-19. The table came from immunoSEQ multiplex PCR; TCRdb's copy has only in-frame clones and leaves some out. The sample has about 90,000 clones, around 81% seen once; the top ten hold roughly 12%. Sequencing used peripheral blood. All receptors derive from a woman between 65 and 79 years old with active or convalescent COVID-19. Both conserved end residues are part of each CDR3. A D gene is named only where the DNA matches it firmly. Some rows have no size entry. The others give once, few or many, or a class for an expanded clone.

V gene	J gene	D gene	clone size	CDR3 DNA	CDR3 protein
TRBV27	TRBJ1-2	NA	NA	TGTGCCAGCAGTTTCTCGGGGGGCGATGGCTACACCTTC	CASSFSGGDGYTF
TRBV5-8	TRBJ2-7	NA	few	TGTGCCAGCAGCCCGGGTGGAGGGCCGTCCTACGAGCAGTACTTC	CASSPGGGPSYEQYF
TRBV4-1	TRBJ1-3	NA	few	TGCGCCAGCAGCCAACCCCGACAGAACTCTGGAAACACCATATATTTT	CASSQPRQNSGNTIYF
TRBV28	TRBJ2-3	TRBD2	NA	TGTGCCAGCAGTTTGCGGGGGGGAATTAGCACAGATACGCAGTATTTT	CASSLRGGISTDTQYF
TRBV7-9	TRBJ1-5	TRBD1	NA	TGTGCCAGCAGCAACAACCCGGGACAGAACCCTAGTATCCAGCATTTT	CASSNNPGQNPSIQHF
TRBV24-1	TRBJ1-5	TRBD1	NA	TGTGCCACCAGTGATCCCGGGACAGGTCTAAATCAGCCCCAGCATTTT	CATSDPGTGLNQPQHF
TRBV20-1	TRBJ1-1	NA	NA	TGCAGTGCTAGTAAAGGGGTGAGCACTGAAGCTTTCTTT	CSASKGVSTEAFF
TRBV29-1	TRBJ1-1	NA	NA	TGCAGCGCCCTGACAAAGAACACTGAAGCTTTCTTT	CSALTKNTEAFF
TRBV7-9	TRBJ1-4	TRBD1	NA	TGTGCCAGCAGCTTGGGGACAGGGGATGCTAATGAAAAACTGTTTTTT	CASSLGTGDANEKLFF
TRBV7-2	TRBJ2-2	TRBD2	NA	TGTGCCAGCCGGCGGACTAGCTCGAACACCGGGGAGCTGTTTTTT	CASRRTSSNTGELFF
TRBV6-6	TRBJ1-2	TRBD1	NA	TGTGCCAGCAGTTCCCTGGGACAGGGCCAACAAAGGGGCTACACCTTC	CASSSLGQGQQRGYTF
TRBV5-4	TRBJ1-1	NA	NA	TGTGCCAGCAGCTTCGGGCCACAGGGCGGGACTGAAGCTTTCTTT	CASSFGPQGGTEAFF
TRBV5-6	TRBJ2-5	NA	NA	TGTGCCAGCAGCTTAAGGGGCGCGGTGTGGGAGACCCAGTACTTC	CASSLRGAVWETQYF
TRBV5-6	TRBJ2-3	TRBD2	NA	TGTGCCAGCAGCTTGACTGGTTTCAGCGGGGGGTACACAGATACGCAGTATTTT	CASSLTGFSGGYTDTQYF
TRBV5-6	TRBJ2-5	NA	NA	TGTGCCAGCAGCCACCGGACGGGGCAAGAGACCCAGTACTTC	CASSHRTGQETQYF
TRBV9	TRBJ2-3	TRBD2	NA	TGTGCCAGCAGCCCAAGCGGGGGGGCGCAGCGGACGCAGTATTTT	CASSPSGGAQRTQYF
TRBV28	TRBJ2-7	NA	NA	TGTGCCAGCAGTTCTTCACTCACCTACGAGCAGTACTTC	CASSSSLTYEQYF
TRBV5-8	TRBJ1-5	NA	NA	TGTGCCAGCAGCTTGGCACTAGGCGTGGGCAATCAGCCCCAGCATTTT	CASSLALGVGNQPQHF
TRBV11-2	TRBJ1-3	NA	NA	TGTGCCAGCACCCTTTCACTGGGGAGAATCTCTGGAAACACCATATATTTT	CASTLSLGRISGNTIYF
TRBV9	TRBJ2-3	TRBD1	NA	TGTGCCAGCAGGAGAGGGGGCTCCGGCACAGATACGCAGTATTTT	CASRRGGSGTDTQYF
TRBV19	TRBJ2-7	TRBD1	few	TGTGCCAGTAGTCCACCGGGACAGGGGAGCGAGCAGTACTTC	CASSPPGQGSEQYF
TRBV2	TRBJ1-2	TRBD1	NA	TGTGCCACGTTATGGGACAGGGGGTATGGCTACACCTTC	CATLWDRGYGYTF
TRBV2	TRBJ1-1	NA	NA	TGTGCCAGCAGTGAATGGATCGGGGGCACTGAAGCTTTCTTT	CASSEWIGGTEAFF
TRBV3-1/TRBV3-2	TRBJ1-1	NA	NA	TGTGCCAGCAGCCCCCGGCGGGGGAACACTGAAGCTTTCTTT	CASSPRRGNTEAFF
TRBV11-2	TRBJ1-2	NA	NA	TGTGCCAGCAGCTCAATGGTTAGTGGCTACACCTTC	CASSSMVSGYTF
TRBV27	TRBJ2-3	TRBD1	once	TGTGCCAGCAGCCTACAGGGGGCGATCACAGATACGCAGTATTTT	CASSLQGAITDTQYF
TRBV10-1	TRBJ2-2	NA	few	TGCGCCAGCAGTGAGTTTATAGGGGCGGACACCGGGGAGCTGTTTTTT	CASSEFIGADTGELFF
TRBV4-2	TRBJ2-2	NA	few	TGTGCCAGCAGCCAAACTTACGGGGAGCTGTTTTTT	CASSQTYGELFF
TRBV6-6	TRBJ1-5	NA	NA	TGTGCCAGTATCACTTCGGGGGGTGATAATCAGCCCCAGCATTTT	CASITSGGDNQPQHF
TRBV7-2	TRBJ2-1	TRBD2	few	TGTGCCAGCAGCTCCGGCGGGGGGGCGTCCTACAATGAGCAGTTCTTC	CASSSGGGASYNEQFF
TRBV2	TRBJ2-3	NA	NA	TGTGCCAGCAGTGAAGACTATAGCACAGATACGCAGTATTTT	CASSEDYSTDTQYF
TRBV5-5	TRBJ2-3	NA	NA	TGTGCCAGCAGCGTGTGGGGGCCCGGCGCAGATACGCAGTATTTT	CASSVWGPGADTQYF
TRBV24-1	TRBJ2-1	TRBD2	NA	TGTGCCACCAGCACTAGCGGGGGGTACAATGAGCAGTTCTTC	CATSTSGGYNEQFF
TRBV5-1	TRBJ2-2	TRBD1	NA	TGCGCCAGCAGCGCGGGGACAGGGGGGGCCGGGGAGCTGTTTTTT	CASSAGTGGAGELFF
TRBV9	TRBJ1-1	TRBD1	NA	TGTGCCAGCAGCGGGACAGGGCGATTCACTGAAGCTTTCTTT	CASSGTGRFTEAFF
TRBV7-2	TRBJ2-2	NA	NA	TGTGCCAGCAAGGCAGGGACGAACACCGGGGAGCTGTTTTTT	CASKAGTNTGELFF
TRBV10-2	TRBJ1-3	NA	NA	TGCGCCAGCAGAATCGGTAGAAGAGATTATAGCTCTGGAAACACCATATATTTT	CASRIGRRDYSSGNTIYF
TRBV4-2	TRBJ1-2	NA	NA	TGTGCCAGCAGCCAAGTGGGGCAGCAATCTAACTATGGCTACACCTTC	CASSQVGQQSNYGYTF
TRBV2	TRBJ2-7	TRBD2	NA	TGTGCCAGCAGTGTGGGACTAGTCGGCGAGCAGTACTTC	CASSVGLVGEQYF
TRBV29-1	TRBJ2-5	NA	NA	TGCAGCGTAAACGGACTGTTGCAAGAGACCCAGTACTTC	CSVNGLLQETQYF
TRBV19	TRBJ2-7	TRBD1	NA	TGTGCCAGTAGTCCAGCCGGGACAGGGTACTACGAGCAGTACTTC	CASSPAGTGYYEQYF
TRBV21-1	TRBJ1-2	NA	NA	TGTGCCAGCAGCAAATTGAGGATATACACCTTC	CASSKLRIYTF
TRBV18	TRBJ2-4	NA	NA	TGTGCCAGCTCACCTAGAGGGAACCTGGAAAACATTCAGTACTTC	CASSPRGNLENIQYF
TRBV9	TRBJ1-6	NA	NA	TGTGCCAGCAGCGTCGCCGGGACTCTCGGTTCACCCCTCCACTTT	CASSVAGTLGSPLHF
TRBV7-6	TRBJ2-7	NA	once	TGTGCCAGCAGCATATCCGGGGGCTACGAGCAGTACTTC	CASSISGGYEQYF
TRBV4-3	TRBJ1-2	NA	few	TGCGCCAGCAGCCAAGATCTCGGGCTTGAGGGAAGTCTGGGTGGCTACACCTTC	CASSQDLGLEGSLGGYTF
TRBV11-2	TRBJ2-1	TRBD2	NA	TGTGCCAGCAGCCCCGGGACTAAAAACAATGAGCAGTTCTTC	CASSPGTKNNEQFF
TRBV5-4	TRBJ2-3	TRBD1	NA	TGTGCCAGCAGCTCGGAACAGGGGTATACGCAGTATTTT	CASSSEQGYTQYF
TRBV5-1	TRBJ1-1	NA	NA	TGCGCCAGCAGCCTAACAGGGATAGACACTGAAGCTTTCTTT	CASSLTGIDTEAFF
TRBV3-1/TRBV3-2	TRBJ2-5	TRBD1	NA	TGTGCCAGCAGCCGGCGGACAGGAGGTTTGGCCCAGTACTTC	CASSRRTGGLAQYF
TRBV4-2	TRBJ2-7	TRBD2	NA	TGTGCCAGCAGCCAAGTTACCCCCCCGGGGGGGCTCGGGTCCTACGAGCAGTACTTC	CASSQVTPPGGLGSYEQYF
TRBV6-2/TRBV6-3	TRBJ2-7	TRBD1	NA	TGTGCCAGCAGTCAACACAGGGGAAGCTCCTACGAGCAGTACTTC	CASSQHRGSSYEQYF
TRBV5-1	TRBJ2-2	NA	NA	TGCGCCAGCAGCTTGGTTTTCGGTGCGAACACCGGGGAGCTGTTTTTT	CASSLVFGANTGELFF
TRBV6-6	TRBJ2-7	NA	NA	TGTGCCAGCAGTTACTCGAGCGGCCGCTACGAGCAGTACTTC	CASSYSSGRYEQYF
TRBV7-2	TRBJ2-1	NA	NA	TGTGCCAGCAGCTCGCTCAGGGTTAATGAGCAGTTCTTC	CASSSLRVNEQFF
TRBV11-2	TRBJ2-5	TRBD1	once	TGTGCCAGCAGCTTAAGGGGGCAGGAGACCCAGTACTTC	CASSLRGQETQYF
TRBV7-2	TRBJ2-5	TRBD2	NA	TGTGCCAGCAGCTTGGGACTAGCGGGGGCCCAAGAGACCCAGTACTTC	CASSLGLAGAQETQYF